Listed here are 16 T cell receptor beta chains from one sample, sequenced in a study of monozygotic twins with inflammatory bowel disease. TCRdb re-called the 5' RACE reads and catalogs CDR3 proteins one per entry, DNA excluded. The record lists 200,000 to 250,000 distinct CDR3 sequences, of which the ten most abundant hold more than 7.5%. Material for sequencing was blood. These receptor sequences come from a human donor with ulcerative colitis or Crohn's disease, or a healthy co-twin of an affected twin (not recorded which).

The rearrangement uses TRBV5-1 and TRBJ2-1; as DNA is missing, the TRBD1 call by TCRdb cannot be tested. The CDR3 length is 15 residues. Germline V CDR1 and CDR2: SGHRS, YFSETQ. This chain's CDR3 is CASSSPGQGVGEQFF. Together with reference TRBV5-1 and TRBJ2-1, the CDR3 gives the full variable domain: KAGVTQTPRYLIKTRGQQVTLSCSPISGHRSVSWYQQTPGQGLQFLFEYFSETQRNKGNFPGRFSGRQFSNSRSEMNVSTLELGDSALYLCASSSPGQGVGEQFFGPGTRLTVL.

The CDR3 region is CASSQNQAGSHEQFF. The genes are TRBV4-3 and TRBJ2-1; absent DNA, TCRdb's TRBD2 call cannot be checked. Germline V lookup: CDR1 LGHNA, CDR2 YSLEER. The CDR3 runs 15 residues.

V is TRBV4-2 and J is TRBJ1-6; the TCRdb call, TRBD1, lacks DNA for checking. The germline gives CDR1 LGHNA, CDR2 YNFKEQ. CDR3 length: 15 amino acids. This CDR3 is CASSLGDRENSPLHF.

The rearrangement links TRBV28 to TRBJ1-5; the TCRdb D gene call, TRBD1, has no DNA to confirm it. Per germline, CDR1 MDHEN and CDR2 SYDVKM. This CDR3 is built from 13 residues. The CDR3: CASSLFRDQPQHF.

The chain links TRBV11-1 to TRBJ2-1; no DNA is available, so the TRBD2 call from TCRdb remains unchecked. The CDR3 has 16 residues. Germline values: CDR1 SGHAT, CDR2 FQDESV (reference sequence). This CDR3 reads CASSPRGDYLNNEQFF.

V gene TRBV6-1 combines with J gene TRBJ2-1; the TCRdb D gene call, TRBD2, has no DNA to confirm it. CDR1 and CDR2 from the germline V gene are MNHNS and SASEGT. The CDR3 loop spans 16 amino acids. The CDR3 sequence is CASVESWLAGGNEQFF.

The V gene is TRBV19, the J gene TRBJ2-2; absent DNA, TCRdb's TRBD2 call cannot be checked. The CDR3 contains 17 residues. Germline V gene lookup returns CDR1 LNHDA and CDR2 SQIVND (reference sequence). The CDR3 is CASRSLAGGVNTGELFF.

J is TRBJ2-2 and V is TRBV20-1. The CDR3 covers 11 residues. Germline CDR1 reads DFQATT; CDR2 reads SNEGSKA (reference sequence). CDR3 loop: CSAKMGGELFF.

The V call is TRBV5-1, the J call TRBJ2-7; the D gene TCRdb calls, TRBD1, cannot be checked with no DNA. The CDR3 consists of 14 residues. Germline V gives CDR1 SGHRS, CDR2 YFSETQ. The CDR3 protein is CASSEGQNAGEQYF. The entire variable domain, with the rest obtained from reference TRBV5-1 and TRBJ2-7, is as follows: KAGVTQTPRYLIKTRGQQVTLSCSPISGHRSVSWYQQTPGQGLQFLFEYFSETQRNKGNFPGRFSGRQFSNSRSEMNVSTLELGDSALYLCASSEGQNAGEQYFGPGTRLTVT.

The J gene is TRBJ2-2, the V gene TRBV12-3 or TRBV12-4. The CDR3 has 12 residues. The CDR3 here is CASSPVLGELFF.

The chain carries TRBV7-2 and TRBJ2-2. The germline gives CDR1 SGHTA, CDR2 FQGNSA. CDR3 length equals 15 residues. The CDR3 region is CASSSSGITTGELFF.

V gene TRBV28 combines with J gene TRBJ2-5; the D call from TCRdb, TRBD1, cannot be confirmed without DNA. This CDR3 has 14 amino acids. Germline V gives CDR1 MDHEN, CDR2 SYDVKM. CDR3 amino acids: CASSLRRTQETQYF.

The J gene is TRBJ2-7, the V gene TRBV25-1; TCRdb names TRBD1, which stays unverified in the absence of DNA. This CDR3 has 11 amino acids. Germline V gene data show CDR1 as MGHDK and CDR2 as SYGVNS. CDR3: CASSERGQQYF.

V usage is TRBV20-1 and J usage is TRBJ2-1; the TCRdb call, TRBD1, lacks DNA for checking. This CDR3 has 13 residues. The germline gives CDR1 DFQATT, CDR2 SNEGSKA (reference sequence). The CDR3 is CSAGVVRDNEQFF.

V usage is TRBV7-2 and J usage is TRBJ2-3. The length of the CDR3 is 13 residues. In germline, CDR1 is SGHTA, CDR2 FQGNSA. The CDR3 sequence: CASSQDRTDTQYF.

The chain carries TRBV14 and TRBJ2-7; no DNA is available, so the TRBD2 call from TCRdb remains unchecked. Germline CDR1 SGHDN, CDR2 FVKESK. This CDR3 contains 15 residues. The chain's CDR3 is CASSQDPGGTYEQYF.